Listed below are T cell receptor beta chains from one sample, sequenced in a study of beta chain features in type 1 diabetes. Profiling relied on immunoSEQ multiplex PCR, and the TCRdb table lists in-frame clones only, not all of them. The sample includes about 930,000 clones, roughly 16% of them seen just once. The specimen was naive CD4+ T cells from blood. The receptor source for this set is a young woman in good health. The CDR3 runs from the conserved cysteine through the conserved F or W. Each record gives: D gene, clone size, V gene, J gene, CDR3 DNA, CDR3 protein. The D gene is left open where the match is weak. For some rows the clone size is stated as once, few or many, or as a class when expanded; others skip it.

NA	few	TRBV29-1	TRBJ2-7	TGCAGCGTTCGACATTTATCCTCCTACGAGCAGTACTTC	CSVRHLSSYEQYF
TRBD2	few	TRBV23-1	TRBJ2-7	TGCGCCAGCAGTCAATCCAAATCCAAGCGATGGACTAGTCGGGGCTACGAGCAGTACTTC	CASSQSKSKRWTSRGYEQYF
TRBD2	NA	TRBV2	TRBJ2-7	TGTGCCAGCGCGGGGGGCTACGAGCAGTACTTC	CASAGGYEQYF
NA	few	TRBV10-3	TRBJ2-3	TGTGCCACCGAGAGCACAGATACGCAGTATTTT	CATESTDTQYF
TRBD2	NA	TRBV7-2	TRBJ2-7	TGTGCCAGCAGCTTAGTTGGAGCGGGAGCGGTAGAGCAGTACTTC	CASSLVGAGAVEQYF
TRBD2	few	TRBV7-9	TRBJ2-5	TGTGCCAGCAGCTCGCGGGGGCAAGAGACCCAGTACTTC	CASSSRGQETQYF
TRBD1	NA	TRBV9	TRBJ2-1	TGTGCCAGCAGCGTAGGACAGGGGGGCCCCCCCTACAATGAGCAGTTCTTC	CASSVGQGGPPYNEQFF
NA	NA	TRBV7-9	TRBJ1-3	TGTGCCAGCAGCTTACCTGGCGGAAACACCATATATTTT	CASSLPGGNTIYF
NA	few	TRBV21-1	TRBJ1-3	TGTGCCAGCGCCCCCGGACTATTACTATTATCCTCTGGAAACACCATATATTTT	CASAPGLLLLSSGNTIYF
NA	few	TRBV6-6	TRBJ2-3	TGTGCCAGCAGCCCAGGGATAACAGATACGCAGTATTTT	CASSPGITDTQYF
NA	NA	TRBV18	TRBJ2-7	TGTGCCAGCTCACCACGTCAGGGCGGGACGGGGTACGAGCAGTACTTC	CASSPRQGGTGYEQYF
NA	few	TRBV20-1	TRBJ2-7	TGCAGTGCTAGACCAACCTACGAGCAGTACTTC	CSARPTYEQYF
TRBD2	NA	TRBV10-2	TRBJ2-7	TGCGCCAGCAGTGAGTCGAAAGGGTTGGGACTAGTCTACGAGCAGTACTTC	CASSESKGLGLVYEQYF
TRBD2	few	TRBV12-5	TRBJ2-1	TGTGCTAGTGGTCAAGGACTAGCGTCCGGCTTTGAGCAGTTCTTC	CASGQGLASGFEQFF
TRBD2	few	TRBV18	TRBJ2-7	TGTGCCAGCTCACCAGGACTAGCGGGAGGCGAGCAGTACTTC	CASSPGLAGGEQYF
TRBD1	few	TRBV4-3	TRBJ2-1	TGCGCCAGCAGCCCGGGACAGAGTATCTACAATGAGCAGTTCTTC	CASSPGQSIYNEQFF
TRBD2	NA	TRBV28	TRBJ2-3	TGTGCCAGCTTCCCTGGGGGGAGGGGTGACGGCACAGATACGCAGTATTTT	CASFPGGRGDGTDTQYF
NA	few	TRBV18	TRBJ1-5	TGTGCCAGCTCCCCCGGACGGACTAACCAGCCCCAGCATTTT	CASSPGRTNQPQHF
NA	few	TRBV28	TRBJ1-5	TGTGCCAGCAGTTTGGGGGAACGCCCCCAGCATTTT	CASSLGERPQHF
NA	NA	TRBV6-1	TRBJ2-1	TGTGCCAGCAGCGCCAACTTTTACAATGAGCAGTTCTTC	CASSANFYNEQFF
NA	few	TRBV19	TRBJ1-1	TGTGCCAGTAGTACGTACACCTACACTGAAGCTTTCTTT	CASSTYTYTEAFF
NA	NA	TRBV2	TRBJ2-1	TGTGCCAGCAGAGCCCCACAGGGCTACAATGAGCAGTTCTTC	CASRAPQGYNEQFF
NA	few	TRBV7-2	TRBJ2-3	TGTGCCAGCAGCTTAGCCAGGCGCCACACAGATACGCAGTATTTT	CASSLARRHTDTQYF
TRBD2	NA	TRBV13	TRBJ2-1	TGTGCCAGCAGCTTAGGTACTAGCGGAAGTAGTCCCTACAATGAGCAGTTCTTC	CASSLGTSGSSPYNEQFF
NA	few	TRBV7-8	TRBJ2-5	TGTGCCAGCAGCTTAACCAGAACCCAAGAGACCCAGTACTTC	CASSLTRTQETQYF
NA	NA	TRBV4-1	TRBJ2-1	TGCGCCAGCAGCCAAAACAGCGGGTTGTCCTACAATGAGCAGTTCTTC	CASSQNSGLSYNEQFF
NA	few	TRBV18	TRBJ2-7	TGTGCCAGCTCACCCGGGACACCAGCCTACGAGCAGTATTTC	CASSPGTPAYEQYF
NA	few	TRBV5-4	TRBJ2-1	TGTGCCAGCAGCTACAGTGTGGAGAACTACAATGAGCAGTTCTTC	CASSYSVENYNEQFF
NA	NA	TRBV7-2	TRBJ2-2	TGTGCCAGCAGCCCCCACCCAGAGTCCGGGGAGCTGTTTTTT	CASSPHPESGELFF